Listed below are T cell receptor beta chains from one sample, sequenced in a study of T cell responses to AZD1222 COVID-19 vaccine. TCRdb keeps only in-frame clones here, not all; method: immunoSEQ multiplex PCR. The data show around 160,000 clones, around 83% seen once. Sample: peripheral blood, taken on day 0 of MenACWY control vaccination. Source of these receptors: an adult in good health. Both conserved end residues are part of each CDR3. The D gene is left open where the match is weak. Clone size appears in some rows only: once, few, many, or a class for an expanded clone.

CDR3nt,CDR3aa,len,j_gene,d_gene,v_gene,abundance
TGCGCCAGCAGCGCACAGGACAGGCTTAACTATGGCTACACCTTC,CASSAQDRLNYGYTF,15,TRBJ1-2,TRBD1,TRBV5-1,-
TGTGCCACCAGTGATCCCCTAGCCCTAGCGGGGGCAGATACGCAGTATTTT,CATSDPLALAGADTQYF,17,TRBJ2-3,TRBD2,TRBV24-1,-
TGTGCCACCAGTCGAAGCGGGGGTCCCTACAATGAGCAGTTCTTC,CATSRSGGPYNEQFF,15,TRBJ2-1,TRBD2,TRBV24-1,-
TGTGCCAGCAGCCAGGTAGCGGGGGATAACACCGGGGAGCTGTTTTTT,CASSQVAGDNTGELFF,16,TRBJ2-2,TRBD2,TRBV14,-
TGTGCCAGCAGCGTTAACAGGGGAGTGAACACTGAAGCTTTCTTT,CASSVNRGVNTEAFF,15,TRBJ1-1,TRBD1,TRBV7-9,-
TGTGCCAGCAGCCGGGAGACTGAAGCTTTCTTT,CASSRETEAFF,11,TRBJ1-1,-,TRBV13,-
TGTGCCAGCAGCTTTAGCGGGGAAGAGACCCAGTACTTC,CASSFSGEETQYF,13,TRBJ2-5,TRBD2,TRBV11-2,-
TGTGCCAGCACCCCCGGGGGCAGCAACACAGATACGCAGTATTTT,CASTPGGSNTDTQYF,15,TRBJ2-3,-,TRBV6-2/TRBV6-3,-
TGTGCCACCAGCAGAGGAGGATTACGATACGAGCAGTACTTC,CATSRGGLRYEQYF,14,TRBJ2-7,-,TRBV15,-
TGTGCCAGCAGTGAAGGGGTCGGCATTCAAGAGACCCAGTACTTC,CASSEGVGIQETQYF,15,TRBJ2-5,-,TRBV2,-
TGTGCCAGCAGTGCAGCGGTCTCTAACTATGGCTACACCTTC,CASSAAVSNYGYTF,14,TRBJ1-2,-,TRBV6-1,-
TGTGCCACCAGCAGAGATAGGAATAACTATGGCTACACCTTC,CATSRDRNNYGYTF,14,TRBJ1-2,-,TRBV15,-
TGCGCCAGCAGCCAAGGTCTGACAGGTGGGTTGGTCGGATATGGCTACACCTTC,CASSQGLTGGLVGYGYTF,18,TRBJ1-2,-,TRBV4-1,-
TGCAGCGTTGTTGGGGCGGTCGAGGGTGGCACGCAGTATTTT,CSVVGAVEGGTQYF,14,TRBJ2-3,-,TRBV29-1,-
TGTGCCAGCTGGACAGGGGGTAACTATGGCTACACCTTC,CASWTGGNYGYTF,13,TRBJ1-2,TRBD1,TRBV19,once
TGTGCCAGCAGTCGGACAGAAAGATATGGCTACACCTTC,CASSRTERYGYTF,13,TRBJ1-2,-,TRBV28,-
TGTGCCAGTAGTATAATGTTAGGAGCCCAAGAGACCCAGTACTTC,CASSIMLGAQETQYF,15,TRBJ2-5,-,TRBV19,-
TGTGCCAGCAGTACTAGGGGGGGGAACACTGAAGCTTTCTTT,CASSTRGGNTEAFF,14,TRBJ1-1,-,TRBV6-5,once
TGTGCCAGCAGCCAGGAAATTGGGGGGGAGACCCAGTACTTC,CASSQEIGGETQYF,14,TRBJ2-5,-,TRBV3-1/TRBV3-2,-
TGTGCCATCAGCCCGGGACAGCCTATCTATGGCTACACCTTC,CAISPGQPIYGYTF,14,TRBJ1-2,TRBD1,TRBV10-3,-
TGTGCCAGCAGTGAATCTCAAGGCCCACGGGCTTTCTTT,CASSESQGPRAFF,13,TRBJ1-1,-,TRBV6-1,-
TGTGCCAGCAGTCCCATGACAGGGTTTAAGCCCCAGCATTTT,CASSPMTGFKPQHF,14,TRBJ1-5,TRBD1,TRBV6-2/TRBV6-3,few
TGCAGCGTTGACAGGGCCTATAATTCACCCCTCCACTTT,CSVDRAYNSPLHF,13,TRBJ1-6,-,TRBV29-1,-
TGTGCCAGCCGAAACCTACAGGGGGCAACAGATACGCAGTATTTT,CASRNLQGATDTQYF,15,TRBJ2-3,TRBD1,TRBV6-5,-
TGTGCCAGCAGCCTCCCCGCCGGGACAGGGAATGAAAAACTGTTTTTT,CASSLPAGTGNEKLFF,16,TRBJ1-4,TRBD1,TRBV7-8,-
TGTGCCAGCAGCTTCATCCCTAATGAAGACTATGGCTACACCTTC,CASSFIPNEDYGYTF,15,TRBJ1-2,-,TRBV5-5,-
TGTGCCAGCAAGCCAGGCCCCGACAACTATGGCTACACCTTC,CASKPGPDNYGYTF,14,TRBJ1-2,-,TRBV6-5,-
TGTGCCACCTCGAGGACGCCCGAGACGGGCTACACCTTC,CATSRTPETGYTF,13,TRBJ1-2,-,TRBV25-1,-
TGTGCCAGCAGCTTAGCCCGGGGAAGCAATCAGCCCCAGCATTTT,CASSLARGSNQPQHF,15,TRBJ1-5,-,TRBV7-2,-
TGCGCCAGCAGCCAAGCACAGGGGTCCGCCAATGAGCAGTTCTTC,CASSQAQGSANEQFF,15,TRBJ2-1,TRBD1,TRBV4-1,-
TGTGCCAGTACCTCGTGGGGGGGTACCGGGGAGCTGTTTTTT,CASTSWGGTGELFF,14,TRBJ2-2,TRBD2,TRBV19,-
TGTGCCAGCAGCGGATCGACTAGCGGGGTTGGTAATGAGCAGTTCTTC,CASSGSTSGVGNEQFF,16,TRBJ2-1,TRBD2,TRBV7-8,-
TGTGCCAGCAGCTTATTTAGTTCTAGCGGGGGACAAGAGACCCAGTACTTC,CASSLFSSSGGQETQYF,17,TRBJ2-5,TRBD2,TRBV7-9,-
TGCGCCAGCAGCTCCACACCGGGGACAGGGGTTGAAGCTTTCTTT,CASSSTPGTGVEAFF,15,TRBJ1-1,TRBD1,TRBV5-1,-
TGTGCCAGCAGCAAAAACACAGATACGCAGTATTTT,CASSKNTDTQYF,12,TRBJ2-3,-,TRBV11-2,-
TGTGCCAGCAGTGACAGGGGTGACTCCTATAATTCACCCCTCCACTTT,CASSDRGDSYNSPLHF,16,TRBJ1-6,-,TRBV6-1,-
TGTGCCAGCAGTCCTTGGACTAGCGGGAAATACAATGAGCAGTTCTTC,CASSPWTSGKYNEQFF,16,TRBJ2-1,TRBD2,TRBV2,-
TGTGCCAGCAGTTTTGGGGGACTGAAACTGTTTTTT,CASSFGGLKLFF,12,TRBJ1-4,-,TRBV28,-
TGTGCCAGCAGTTCCTTAGCGGGGAAAAACATTCAGTACTTC,CASSSLAGKNIQYF,14,TRBJ2-4,TRBD2,TRBV2,-
TGTGCCAGCAGCCAAGATCAACAGCCCCAGCATTTT,CASSQDQQPQHF,12,TRBJ1-5,-,TRBV3-1/TRBV3-2,-
TGTGCCAGCTCACCGCCGGGACAGGGGGGCACCGGGGAGCTGTTTTTT,CASSPPGQGGTGELFF,16,TRBJ2-2,TRBD1,TRBV18,-
TGTGCCAGCAGAACTGGGGGCGGCGAGACCCAGTACTTC,CASRTGGGETQYF,13,TRBJ2-5,-,TRBV6-5,-
TGTGCCAGCAGCCTCAATCACTTCCGCGGGGCCAACGTCCTGACTTTC,CASSLNHFRGANVLTF,16,TRBJ2-6,-,TRBV3-1/TRBV3-2,-
TGCGCCAGCAGCTTGATATCAGGGCTCAACTATGGCTACACCTTC,CASSLISGLNYGYTF,15,TRBJ1-2,-,TRBV5-1,once